These 29 T cell receptor beta chains came from one sample sequenced in a study of blood T cell repertoires in COVID-19. TCRdb's table, derived via immunoSEQ multiplex PCR, lists solely in-frame clones and lacks some. Of just under 350,000 clones in the sample, around 91% were seen once. The sample consisted of peripheral blood. All receptors come from a woman aged 18-29 years who had recovered from COVID-19.

The V and J genes are TRBV29-1 and TRBJ2-5, with TRBD1 matching 8 bases. The CDR3 runs to 15 residues. Germline V lookup: CDR1 SQVTM, CDR2 ANQGSEA. V lost 4 bases and J lost 5; bases outside the gene matches: 12. The CDR3 loop reads CSVGPRTGPVETQYF. In DNA form, the CDR3 reads TGCAGCGTTGGGCCAAGGACAGGGCCGGTCGAGACCCAGTACTTC.

This chain joins TRBV11-2 and TRBJ2-7; the match to TRBD2 covers 10 bases. CDR3 length equals 18 residues. Losses at the gene ends were 1 base for V and 2 bases for J; bases not matched to a gene: 11. Germline V gene sequence: CDR1 SGHAT, CDR2 FQNNGV. The CDR3 bases are TGTGCCAGCAGCTTAGCACCAGCGGGAGGGCCAGGACCCTACGAGCAGTACGTC. Protein: CASSLAPAGGPGPYEQYV.

The chain combines TRBV3-1 (or the pseudogene TRBV3-2) with TRBJ2-5; possibly TRBD1 for D (6 bases). Trimming removed 4 bases at V and 6 bases at J, with 15 bases between. The CDR3 loop spans 14 amino acids. The germline V gene encodes CDR1 LGHDT and CDR2 YNNKEL (reference sequence). This CDR3 is CASSPSRGGKTQYF. DNA of the CDR3: TGTGCCAGCAGCCCCTCCCGAGGGGGAAAGACCCAGTACTTC.

The rearrangement links TRBV6-5 to TRBJ2-2, with a tentative D call TRBD1 (6 bases). The CDR3 is 13 amino acids. Trimming took off 6 bases at V and 1 base at J, with 6 bases between the two ends. The V gene's germline CDR1 is MNHEY and CDR2 SVGAGI. The DNA for the CDR3 is TGTGCCAGCAGGACAGGGAACACCGGGGAGCTGTTTTTT. Translating it yields CASRTGNTGELFF.

The rearrangement links TRBV4-1 to TRBJ1-1, with no clear D. CDR1 and CDR2 (germline): MGHRA, YSYEKL. CDR3 size: 16 residues. V gave up 4 bases and J gave up 0 bases, with 15 bases separating them. The CDR3 here is CASSLRSALMNTEAFF. The CDR3 nucleotides are TGCGCCAGCAGCCTTCGAAGCGCGCTCATGAACACTGAAGCTTTCTTT.

The table lists this clone with a count of one. The chain links TRBV24-1 to TRBJ1-2; 8 positions match TRBD1. Germline CDR1 is KGHDR and CDR2 is SFDVKD. The V and J ends lost 4 bases and 7 bases, in that order; junction bases with no gene match: 4. CDR3 size: 13 residues. CDR3 sequence (DNA): TGTGCCACCAGTGAAAGGACAGGGTTTGGCTACACCTTC. Residues: CATSERTGFGYTF.

This chain joins TRBV4-3 and TRBJ2-5; weak D call: TRBD2 (5 bases). Germline CDR1 and CDR2: LGHNA and YSLEER. There are 16 residues in the CDR3. Deletions cut 0 bases from V and 1 base from J, with 12 bases between. DNA for the CDR3: TGCGCCAGCAGCCAAGATTGGCGCGGACTCCAAGAGACCCAGTACTTC. Its translation is CASSQDWRGLQETQYF.

This rearrangement joins TRBV15 to TRBJ2-1; maybe TRBD2 (7 bases). The ends were cut back, 8 bases at V and 4 bases at J, with 18 bases in the middle. Germline V gene sequence: CDR1 LNHNV, CDR2 YYDKDF (reference sequence). This CDR3 spans 15 amino acids. In DNA, the CDR3 is TGTGCCACCGCAACCAGAGGGGGGGATTACAATGAGCAGTTCTTC. The encoded protein is CATATRGGDYNEQFF.

This clone was observed once. The chain links TRBV7-6 to TRBJ2-1; 9 positions agree with TRBD2. Looked up from germline, CDR1 is SGHVS and CDR2 is FNYEAQ. V lost 2 bases, J lost 6 bases, and 2 bases stayed unmatched. This CDR3 contains 14 residues. CDR3 amino acids: CASSLPAGGNEQFF. Here the CDR3 DNA reads TGTGCCAGCAGCTTACCAGCGGGAGGCAATGAGCAGTTCTTC.

This clone occurred once. The chain joins TRBV3-1 (or the pseudogene TRBV3-2) to TRBJ2-5, with a possible D match to TRBD2 (7 bases). The germline gives CDR1 LGHDT, CDR2 YNNKEL (reference sequence). The CDR3 length is 14 residues. V shed 7 bases and J shed 4 bases, with 16 bases lying between them. In nucleotides, the CDR3 is TGTGCCAGCAAAGTAGCGGGCAGGGGAGAGACCCAGTACTTC. Residues: CASKVAGRGETQYF.

The rearrangement uses TRBV6-5 and TRBJ2-3; TRBD1 matches at 9 bases. Germline-derived CDR1 and CDR2 are MNHEY and SVGAGI. This CDR3 is built from 14 residues. Trimming cost V 6 bases and J 4 bases; bases outside gene matches: 5. In DNA, the CDR3 is TGTGCCAGCAGGAGGGACAGGGCGGCAGATACGCAGTATTTT. This translates into CASRRDRAADTQYF.

This clone was counted a single time. This chain joins TRBV5-1 and TRBJ2-3, with TRBD1 matching over 8 bases. The V segment lost 4 bases and the J segment 6 bases; nucleotides outside the gene matches: 7. There are 14 residues in the CDR3. Germline V gene lookup returns CDR1 SGHRS and CDR2 YFSETQ. The CDR3 coding sequence is TGCGCCAGCAGCGATAGGACAGGGACGGATACGCAGTATTTT. The encoded protein is CASSDRTGTDTQYF.

V usage is TRBV7-9 and J usage is TRBJ2-1, with 10 bases that match TRBD2. This CDR3 region has 19 residues. With V trimmed by 3 bases and J by 1 base, 12 bases remained unmatched. The germline V gene has CDR1 SEHNR and CDR2 FQNEAQ (reference sequence). CDR3 protein: CASSFPRSSGSESYNEQFF. For the CDR3, the DNA is TGTGCCAGCAGCTTCCCGAGGTCTAGCGGGAGTGAATCCTACAATGAGCAGTTCTTC.

The chain uses TRBV6-2 or TRBV6-3 and TRBJ2-3, with TRBD2 as a possible D gene (6 bases). Germline CDR1 reads MNHEY; CDR2 reads SVGEGT. The CDR3 covers 16 residues. Trimming removed 4 bases at V and 7 bases at J, with 21 bases between. The CDR3: CASSSKTRDGIYTQYF. The DNA for the CDR3 is TGTGCCAGCAGTTCAAAAACGCGGGACGGTATATATACGCAGTATTTT.

The chain combines TRBV24-1 with TRBJ2-3; D is uncertain. The ends were cut back, 1 base at V and 6 bases at J, with 7 bases in the middle. Germline V gene lookup returns CDR1 KGHDR and CDR2 SFDVKD. This CDR3 region has 13 residues. The CDR3 nucleotides read TGTGCCACCAGTGATTTCTTAGTGGATACGCAGTATTTT. This translates into CATSDFLVDTQYF.

The chain is built from TRBV21-1 and TRBJ2-7; the table names TRBD1, a call not compared with the DNA. TRBV21-1 is a pseudogene locus. The CDR3 runs to 15 residues. This CDR3 reads CASSKERRGLGEQYV. CDR3 sequence (DNA): TGTGCCAGCAGCAAAGAGCGAAGGGGGCTCGGCGAGCAGTACGTC.

V usage is TRBV3-1 (or the pseudogene TRBV3-2) and J usage is TRBJ2-3; the D gene is possibly TRBD2 (6 bases). V lost 5 bases and J lost 0, with 24 bases in between. This CDR3 region has 19 residues. Per germline, CDR1 LGHDT and CDR2 YNNKEL (reference sequence). Here the CDR3 DNA reads TGTGCCAGCAGCGGGCTAGCTCGGGGAGGCCATTATAGCACAGATACGCAGTATTTT. Translating gives CASSGLARGGHYSTDTQYF.

The chain combines TRBV29-1 with TRBJ1-2; 7 positions agree with TRBD1. The V gene end was trimmed by 7 bases and the J gene end by 8 bases; junction bases not matched to a gene: 10. Germline loops: CDR1 SQVTM, CDR2 ANQGSEA. There are 12 residues in the CDR3. CDR3 DNA sequence: TGCAGCGCTCTTGACAGGGTTGGAGGCTACACCTTC. It codes for CSALDRVGGYTF.

The chain links TRBV7-9 to TRBJ2-5; no firm D call. This CDR3 is 12 amino acids long. Germline V gives CDR1 SEHNR, CDR2 FQNEAQ (reference sequence). With 1 base removed from V and 4 bases from J, the gap between germline ends came to 4 bases. CDR3 sequence reads: CASSLVRETQYF. The CDR3 DNA reads as TGTGCCAGCAGCTTAGTGAGAGAGACCCAGTACTTC.

The rearrangement uses TRBV15 and TRBJ2-7, with D perhaps TRBD1 (5 bases). With 0 bases removed from V and 2 bases from J, the gap between germline ends came to 8 bases. Germline lookup yields CDR1 LNHNV and CDR2 YYDKDF (reference sequence). The CDR3 spans 14 residues. The CDR3 DNA is TGTGCCACCAGCAGAGATCAGGGAACCTACGAGCAGTACGTC. The encoded protein is CATSRDQGTYEQYV.

The chain couples TRBV9 to TRBJ2-1; 8 bases line up with TRBD2. Germline lookup yields CDR1 SGDLS and CDR2 YYNGEE. This CDR3 is 15 amino acids long. With 0 bases clipped from V and 2 bases from J, the junction kept 1 base outside the gene matches. Written as DNA, the CDR3 is TGTGCCAGCAGCGTAGACGGGAGGGCCTACAATGAGCAGTTCTTC. Its translation: CASSVDGRAYNEQFF.

The chain uses TRBV4-3 and TRBJ1-6; D not resolved. The length of the CDR3 is 17 residues. CDR1 LGHNA and CDR2 YSLEER come from the germline V gene. Trimming shortened V by 0 bases and J by 4 bases, and 13 bases separated the two germline ends. Here the CDR3 DNA reads TGCGCCAGCAGCCAAGATGAGAAAGCCCCTTATAATTCACCCCTCCACTTT. Residues: CASSQDEKAPYNSPLHF.

The rearrangement uses TRBV19 and TRBJ1-5; D might be TRBD1 (5 bases). V was pared by 8 bases and J by 0 bases, with 20 bases between. The CDR3 spans 17 residues. CDR1 and CDR2 from the germline V gene are LNHDA and SQIVND (reference sequence). The CDR3: CASHYRRGGDSNQPQHF. CDR3 bases: TGTGCCAGTCACTACCGCCGGGGGGGGGATAGCAATCAGCCCCAGCATTTT.

This chain uses TRBV29-1 with TRBJ2-7; no firm D call. Germline-derived CDR1 and CDR2 are SQVTM and ANQGSEA. Trimming pared 4 bases from V and 5 bases from J, leaving 12 bases between. The CDR3 is 12 residues long. The CDR3 DNA sequence: TGCAGCGTTGTTGTAGACAACCACGAGCAGTACGTC. This translates into CSVVVDNHEQYV.

V is TRBV10-3 and J is TRBJ2-3, with 9 bases that match TRBD1. Losses at the gene ends were 2 bases for V and 1 base for J; bases not matched to a gene: 4. Germline values: CDR1 ENHRY, CDR2 SYGVKD. This CDR3 comprises 16 residues. The CDR3 loop is CAISEPRTGGTDTQYF. The DNA of the CDR3 is TGTGCCATCAGTGAGCCGCGGACAGGGGGCACAGATACGCAGTATTTT.

The gene calls are TRBV14 and TRBJ1-2, with D perhaps TRBD1 (6 bases). V lost 4 bases to trimming and J lost 8 bases, with 17 bases between them. The CDR3 extends over 14 amino acids. In germline, CDR1 is SGHDN, CDR2 FVKESK. CDR3 bases: TGTGCCAGCAGCCCTTACGACAGGCTAGGGGGCTACACCTTC. Residues: CASSPYDRLGGYTF.

The chain recombines TRBV30 with TRBJ2-2; D possibly corresponds to TRBD1 (6 bases). The CDR3 has 14 residues. CDR1 is GTSNPN and CDR2 is SVGIG in the germline V gene (reference sequence). V lost 3 bases and J lost 6, with 14 bases in between. CDR3 protein: CAWRPNRVAGELFF. The DNA for the CDR3 is TGTGCCTGGAGACCAAACAGGGTTGCCGGGGAGCTGTTTTTT.

The chain employs TRBV6-5 and TRBJ2-1; no reliable D call. The CDR3 sequence is 15 residues long. CDR1 and CDR2 (germline): MNHEY, SVGAGI. Deletions cut 2 bases from V and 8 bases from J, with 16 bases between. CDR3 bases: TGTGCCAGCAGTTACGTCAGTCCCCCCAGCGATGAGCAGTTCTTC. The encoded protein is CASSYVSPPSDEQFF.

The chain combines TRBV6-4 with TRBJ1-4; D is possibly TRBD1 (6 bases). Trimming pared 0 bases from V and 7 bases from J, leaving 24 bases between. The CDR3 is 19 residues long. Germline CDR1 is MRHNA and CDR2 is SNTAGT. The chain's CDR3 is CASSDSKTYHRDWGEKLFF. The CDR3 nucleotides read TGTGCCAGCAGTGACTCGAAGACATACCACAGGGATTGGGGTGAAAAACTGTTTTTT.